This TCR beta chain comes out of a study of vaccination effects on CD4 cells after COVID-19. Findings of the study overall: Clones that were induced by infection or by vaccine showed marked contraction late after vaccination. The study dataset contains few convalescent patients and includes no early post-infection timepoints.

Before any sequencing was done, the ViraFEST assay used viral peptide pools to expand antigen-specific CD4+ T cells. The authors isolated CD4+ T cells after around nine days of culture. Prior SARS-CoV-2 infection was absent in the vaccine recipients, as shown by negative nucleocapsid antibodies. PBMC cultures contained 2 million or so cells per well, about 11 IU/ml IL-2 and roughly 9.5 ug/ml peptides. Half the medium was swapped for IL-2 medium on days 3 and 7. V lost 10 bases to trimming and J lost 1 base; unmatched junction nucleotides: 3. CDR1 is ENHRY and CDR2 is SYGVKD in the germline V gene. The CDR3 covers 12 residues. TCRdb keeps only in-frame clones here, not all; method: immunoSEQ multiplex PCR. The table shows about 24,000 clones, with about 70% occurring only once. As regards this clone: Its target is not known.

The rearrangement uses TRBV10-3 and TRBJ1-1; 7 bases match TRBD1. The sequencing here drew on CD4+ T cells from PBMCs cultured with HCoV-NL63 spike peptides, taken before COVID-19 vaccination. The receptor was derived from a human donor who received a COVID-19 vaccine. CDR3 region: CATGQSNTEAFF. The CDR3 DNA follows: TGTGCCACGGGACAGTCGAACACTGAAGCTTTCTTT.